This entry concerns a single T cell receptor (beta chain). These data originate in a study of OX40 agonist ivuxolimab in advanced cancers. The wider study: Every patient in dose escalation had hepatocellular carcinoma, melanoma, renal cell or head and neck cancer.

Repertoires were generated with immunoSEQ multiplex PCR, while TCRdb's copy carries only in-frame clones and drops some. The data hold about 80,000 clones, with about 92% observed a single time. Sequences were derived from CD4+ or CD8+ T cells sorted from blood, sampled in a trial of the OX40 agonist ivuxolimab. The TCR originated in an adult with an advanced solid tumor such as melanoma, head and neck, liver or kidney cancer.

The CDR3 bases are TGTGCCAGCAGCCCCCATCTGGCTCCAGGGACTACCTATGGCTACACCTTC. Its translation: CASSPHLAPGTTYGYTF. This chain links TRBV9 with TRBJ1-2, with TRBD1 as a possible D gene (5 bases). V gave up 4 bases and J gave up 4 bases, with 23 bases separating them. Germline-derived CDR1 and CDR2 are SGDLS and YYNGEE. This CDR3 has 17 amino acids.